Listed here is a single T cell receptor beta chain. Trimming shortened V by 4 bases and J by 8 bases, and 14 bases separated the two germline ends. Germline V gives CDR1 SGHDN, CDR2 FVKESK. The CDR3 loop spans 13 amino acids. This entry is derived from a study of blood T cell repertoires in COVID-19. Study-wide background: T cells, B-cell-depleted T cells, or PBMCs supplied cDNA or gDNA.

Those who participated ranged in age from roughly 18 to 90 years and resided in some 24 US areas. In the original analysis: Nucleated cell counts were estimated from reference gene primer amplification. TCRdb keeps only in-frame clones here, not all; method: immunoSEQ multiplex PCR. That table gives V, J and clone size, and the DNA gave D and trimming. The sample includes approximately 250,000 clones, around 88% of them seen just once. Sequenced sample: PBMCs or T cells enriched from blood (not recorded which). The chain links TRBV14 to TRBJ1-2; no reliable D call. The TCR sequence derives from a woman in her thirties or forties with acute COVID-19. DNA of the CDR3: TGTGCCAGCAGCCGTCGGAGTTACGAGGGCTACACCTTC. Its translation is CASSRRSYEGYTF.